The present T cell receptor (beta chain) was sequenced within a study of CXCR3-negative and CXCR3-positive naive CD8 T cells. TRB cDNA libraries were made by UMI-labeled 5' RACE. One entry per CDR3 protein, without DNA, is what TCRdb gives after re-calling the 5' RACE reads. This sample's clone table lists about 43,000 distinct CDR3 sequences. The sample consisted of memory CD8+ T cells from blood. This TCR was sampled from a human donor in good health. Some clones in this sample may be carry-over from other donors' samples.

The chain's CDR3 is CASSLTSGVLNIQYF. This chain joins TRBV7-2 and TRBJ2-4; the TCRdb call, TRBD2, lacks DNA for checking. This CDR3 spans 15 amino acids. CDR1 is SGHTA, CDR2 FQGNSA, per germline.